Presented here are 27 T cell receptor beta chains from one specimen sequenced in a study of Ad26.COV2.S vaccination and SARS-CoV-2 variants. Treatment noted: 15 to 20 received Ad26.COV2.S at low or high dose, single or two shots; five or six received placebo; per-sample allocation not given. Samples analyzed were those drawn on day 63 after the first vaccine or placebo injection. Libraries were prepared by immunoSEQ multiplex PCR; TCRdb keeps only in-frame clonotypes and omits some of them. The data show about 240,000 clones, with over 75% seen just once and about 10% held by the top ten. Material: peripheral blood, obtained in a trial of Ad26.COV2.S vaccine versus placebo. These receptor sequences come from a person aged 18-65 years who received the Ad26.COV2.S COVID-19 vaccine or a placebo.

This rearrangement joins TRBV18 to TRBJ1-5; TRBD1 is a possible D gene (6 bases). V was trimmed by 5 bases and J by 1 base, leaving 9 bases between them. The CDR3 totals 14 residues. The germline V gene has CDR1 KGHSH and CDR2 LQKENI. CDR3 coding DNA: TGTGCCAGCTCAGAGGACAGAAGCAATCAGCCCCAGCATTTT. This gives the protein CASSEDRSNQPQHF.

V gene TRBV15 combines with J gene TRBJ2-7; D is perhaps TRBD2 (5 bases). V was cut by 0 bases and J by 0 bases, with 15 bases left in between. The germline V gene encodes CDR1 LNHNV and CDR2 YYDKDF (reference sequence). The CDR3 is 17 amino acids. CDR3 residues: CATSRDKIGGRSYEQYF. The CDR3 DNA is TGTGCCACCAGCAGAGATAAAATCGGCGGGCGCTCCTACGAGCAGTACTTC.

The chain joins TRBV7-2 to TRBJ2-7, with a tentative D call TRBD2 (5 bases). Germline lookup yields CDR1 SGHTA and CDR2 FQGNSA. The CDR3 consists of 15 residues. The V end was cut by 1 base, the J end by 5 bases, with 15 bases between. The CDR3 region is CASSLDGRGIDEQYF. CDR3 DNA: TGTGCCAGCAGCTTAGACGGACGAGGGATAGACGAGCAGTACTTC.

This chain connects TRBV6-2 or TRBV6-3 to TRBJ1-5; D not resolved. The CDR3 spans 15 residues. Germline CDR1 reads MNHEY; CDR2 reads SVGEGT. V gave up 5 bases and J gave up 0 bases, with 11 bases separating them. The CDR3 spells CASSLRSNSNQPQHF. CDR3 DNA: TGTGCCAGCAGTCTCCGCTCTAATAGCAATCAGCCCCAGCATTTT.

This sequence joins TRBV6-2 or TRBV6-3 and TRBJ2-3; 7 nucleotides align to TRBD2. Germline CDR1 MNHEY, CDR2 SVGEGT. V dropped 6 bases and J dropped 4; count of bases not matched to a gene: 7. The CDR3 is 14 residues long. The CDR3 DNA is TGTGCCAGCAGCATCGGACTAGAAGCAGATACGCAGTATTTT. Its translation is CASSIGLEADTQYF.

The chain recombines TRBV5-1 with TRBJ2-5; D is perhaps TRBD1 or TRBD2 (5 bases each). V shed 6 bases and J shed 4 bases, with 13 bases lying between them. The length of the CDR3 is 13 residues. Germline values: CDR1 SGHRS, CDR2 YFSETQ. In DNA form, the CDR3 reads TGCGCCAGCACTCGGGGCGGAGGAGAGACCCAGTACTTC. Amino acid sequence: CASTRGGGETQYF.

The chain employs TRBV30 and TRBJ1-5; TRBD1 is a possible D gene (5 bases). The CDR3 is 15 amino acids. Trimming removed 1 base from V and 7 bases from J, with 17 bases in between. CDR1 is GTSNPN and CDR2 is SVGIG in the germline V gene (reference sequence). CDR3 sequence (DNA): TGTGCCTGGAGTGGTCGGGGGTGGGGGTCCCAGCCCCAGCATTTT. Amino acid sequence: CAWSGRGWGSQPQHF.

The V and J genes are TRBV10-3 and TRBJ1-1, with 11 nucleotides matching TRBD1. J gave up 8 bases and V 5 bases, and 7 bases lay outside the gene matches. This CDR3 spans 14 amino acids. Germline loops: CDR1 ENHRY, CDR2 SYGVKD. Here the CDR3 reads CAISPGQGGEEAFF. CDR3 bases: TGTGCCATCAGTCCGGGACAGGGGGGAGAGGAAGCTTTCTTT.

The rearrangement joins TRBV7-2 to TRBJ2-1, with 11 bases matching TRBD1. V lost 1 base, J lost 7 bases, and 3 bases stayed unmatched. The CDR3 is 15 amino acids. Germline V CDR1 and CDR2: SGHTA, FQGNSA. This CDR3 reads CASSLDGQGANEQFF. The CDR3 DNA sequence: TGTGCCAGCAGCTTAGATGGACAGGGGGCGAATGAGCAGTTCTTC.

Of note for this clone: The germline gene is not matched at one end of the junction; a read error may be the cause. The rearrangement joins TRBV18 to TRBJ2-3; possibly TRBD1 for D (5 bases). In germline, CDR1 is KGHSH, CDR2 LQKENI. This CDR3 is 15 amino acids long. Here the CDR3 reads CASSPSIQGTDTQYF. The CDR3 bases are TGTGCCAGCTCACCATCCATCCAGGGCACGGATACGCAGTATTTT. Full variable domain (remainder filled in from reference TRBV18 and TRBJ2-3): NAGVMQNPRHLVRRRGQEARLRCSPMKGHSHVYWYRQLPEEGLKFMVYLQKENIIDESGMPKERFSAEFPKEGPSILRIQQVVRGDSAAYFCASSPSIQGTDTQYFGPGTRLTVL.

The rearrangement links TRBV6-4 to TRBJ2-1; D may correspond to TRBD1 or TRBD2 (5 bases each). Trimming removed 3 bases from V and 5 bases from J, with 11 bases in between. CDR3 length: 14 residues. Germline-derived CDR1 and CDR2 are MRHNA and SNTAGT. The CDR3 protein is CASSDAWDHNEQFF. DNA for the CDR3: TGTGCCAGCAGTGATGCCTGGGACCACAATGAGCAGTTCTTC.

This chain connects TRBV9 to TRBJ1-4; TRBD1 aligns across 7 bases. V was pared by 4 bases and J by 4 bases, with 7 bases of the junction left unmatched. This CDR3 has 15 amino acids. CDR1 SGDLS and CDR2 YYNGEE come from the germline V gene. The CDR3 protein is CASSPSGTDNEKLFF. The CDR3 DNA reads TGTGCCAGCAGCCCTTCCGGGACAGATAATGAAAAACTGTTTTTT.

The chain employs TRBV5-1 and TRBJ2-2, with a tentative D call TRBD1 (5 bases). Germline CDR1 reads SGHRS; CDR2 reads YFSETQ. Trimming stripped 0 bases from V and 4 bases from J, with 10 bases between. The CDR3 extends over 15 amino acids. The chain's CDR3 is CASSLGAGFTGELFF. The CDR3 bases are TGCGCCAGCAGCTTGGGGGCAGGGTTCACCGGGGAGCTGTTTTTT.

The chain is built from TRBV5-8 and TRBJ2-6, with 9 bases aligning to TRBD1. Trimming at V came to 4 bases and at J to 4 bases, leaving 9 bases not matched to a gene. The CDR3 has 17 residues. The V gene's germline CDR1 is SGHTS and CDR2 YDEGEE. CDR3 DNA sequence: TGTGCCAGCAGCCCGAACAGGGGGCTGAGGGGGGCCAACGTCCTGACTTTC. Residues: CASSPNRGLRGANVLTF.

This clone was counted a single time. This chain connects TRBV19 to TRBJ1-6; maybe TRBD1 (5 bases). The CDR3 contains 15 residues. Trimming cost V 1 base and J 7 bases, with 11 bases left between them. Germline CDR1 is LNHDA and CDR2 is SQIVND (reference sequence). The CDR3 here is CASSIVLGRNSPLHF. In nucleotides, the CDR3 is TGTGCCAGTAGTATAGTACTGGGGCGGAATTCACCCCTCCACTTT.

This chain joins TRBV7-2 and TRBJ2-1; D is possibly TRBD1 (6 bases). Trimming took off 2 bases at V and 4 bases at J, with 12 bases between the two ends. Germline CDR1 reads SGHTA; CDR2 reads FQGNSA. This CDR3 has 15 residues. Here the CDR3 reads CASSLQGSRYNEQFF. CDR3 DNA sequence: TGTGCCAGCAGCTTACAGGGGAGTCGGTACAATGAGCAGTTCTTC.

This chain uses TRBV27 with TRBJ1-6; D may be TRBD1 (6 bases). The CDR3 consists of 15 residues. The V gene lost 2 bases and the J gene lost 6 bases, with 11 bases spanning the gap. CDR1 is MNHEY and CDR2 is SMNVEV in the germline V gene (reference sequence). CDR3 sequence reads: CASSLGGRGNSPLHF. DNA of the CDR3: TGTGCCAGCAGTTTAGGGGGGCGCGGTAATTCACCCCTCCACTTT.

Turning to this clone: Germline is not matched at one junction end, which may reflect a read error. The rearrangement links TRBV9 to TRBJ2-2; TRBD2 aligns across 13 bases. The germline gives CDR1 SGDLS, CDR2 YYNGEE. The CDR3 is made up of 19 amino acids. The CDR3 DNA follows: TGTGCCAGCAGCACAAAGTTAGGGACTAGCGGGATTAACAGCGGGGAGCTGTTTTTT. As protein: CASSTKLGTSGINSGELFF.

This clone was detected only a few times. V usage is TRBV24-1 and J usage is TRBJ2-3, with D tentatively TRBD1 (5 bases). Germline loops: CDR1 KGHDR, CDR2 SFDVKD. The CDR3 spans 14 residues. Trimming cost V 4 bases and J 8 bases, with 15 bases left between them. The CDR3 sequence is CATSEGRTGPTQYF. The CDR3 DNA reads TGTGCCACCAGTGAGGGAAGAACAGGACCTACGCAGTATTTT.

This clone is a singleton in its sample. The CDR3 sequence: CASSPGTSGGRYF. CDR3 coding DNA: TGCGCCAGCAGCCCCGGGACTAGCGGGGGAAGGTACTTC. The rearrangement links TRBV5-1 to TRBJ2-7; 14 positions match TRBD2. This CDR3 is 13 amino acids long. V shed 4 bases and J 12 bases; nucleotides not matched to a gene: 6. Per the germline V gene, CDR1 is SGHRS and CDR2 is YFSETQ.

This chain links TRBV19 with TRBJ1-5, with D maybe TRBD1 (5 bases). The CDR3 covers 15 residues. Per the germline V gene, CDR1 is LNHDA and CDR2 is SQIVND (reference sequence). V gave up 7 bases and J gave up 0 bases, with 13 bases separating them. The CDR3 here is CASIGASYSNQPQHF. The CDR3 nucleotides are TGTGCCAGTATTGGGGCCTCATATAGCAATCAGCCCCAGCATTTT.

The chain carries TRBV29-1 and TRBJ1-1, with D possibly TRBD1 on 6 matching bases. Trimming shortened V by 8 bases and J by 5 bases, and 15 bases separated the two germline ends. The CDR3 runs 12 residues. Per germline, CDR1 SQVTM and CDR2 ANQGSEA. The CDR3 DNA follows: TGCAGCTTCAGGGAGGGGGTAACTGAAGCTTTCTTT. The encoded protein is CSFREGVTEAFF.

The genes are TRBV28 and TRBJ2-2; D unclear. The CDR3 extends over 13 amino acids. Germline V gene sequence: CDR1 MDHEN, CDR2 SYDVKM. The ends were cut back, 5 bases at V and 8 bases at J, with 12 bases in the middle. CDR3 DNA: TGTGCCAGCAGTCCCCATCCTCCGGGGGAGCTGTTTTTT. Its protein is CASSPHPPGELFF.

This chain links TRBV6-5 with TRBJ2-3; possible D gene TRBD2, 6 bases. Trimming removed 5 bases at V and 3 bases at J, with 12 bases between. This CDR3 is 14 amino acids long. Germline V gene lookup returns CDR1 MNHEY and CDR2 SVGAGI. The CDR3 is CASSIGTSTDTQYF. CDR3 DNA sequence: TGTGCCAGCAGTATCGGGACTTCGACAGATACGCAGTATTTT.

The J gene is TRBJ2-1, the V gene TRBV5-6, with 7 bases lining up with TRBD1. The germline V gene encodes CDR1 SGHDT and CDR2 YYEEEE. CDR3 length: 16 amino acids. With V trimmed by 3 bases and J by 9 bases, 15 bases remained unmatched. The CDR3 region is CASSSMVDFAGGEQFF. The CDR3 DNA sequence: TGTGCCAGCAGCTCAATGGTCGATTTTGCAGGGGGTGAGCAGTTCTTC.

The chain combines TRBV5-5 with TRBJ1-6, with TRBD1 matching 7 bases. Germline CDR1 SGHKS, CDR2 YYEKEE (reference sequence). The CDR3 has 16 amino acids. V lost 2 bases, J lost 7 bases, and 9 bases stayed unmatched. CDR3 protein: CASSFRDSISNSPLHF. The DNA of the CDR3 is TGTGCCAGCAGCTTCCGGGACAGCATCTCCAATTCACCCCTCCACTTT.

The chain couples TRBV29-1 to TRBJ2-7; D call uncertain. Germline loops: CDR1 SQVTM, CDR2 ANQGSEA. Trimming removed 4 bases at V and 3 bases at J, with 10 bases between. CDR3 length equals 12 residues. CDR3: CSVGKSSYEQYF. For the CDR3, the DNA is TGCAGCGTTGGGAAAAGCAGCTACGAGCAGTACTTC.